This T cell receptor beta chain was captured by sequencing in a study of patients and donors after allogeneic stem cell transplantation. J lost 9 bases, V lost 5 bases, and 9 bases had no gene match. The germline V gene has CDR1 MDHEN and CDR2 SYDVKM. This CDR3 spans 15 amino acids. TCRdb recomputed calls from the RT-PCR reads with MiXCR, one row per CDR3 protein. The sample carries about 90,000 distinct CDR3 sequences, around 49% recorded once. This clonotype has just a few counts. The receptor was isolated from a human donor who was either an allogeneic HSCT recipient or a stem cell or donor lymphocyte infusion donor (not recorded which). It is not recorded whose cells these are; they may come from a transplant donor. The sample was blood, either unsorted or a sorted T cell fraction (not recorded which). The chain combines TRBV28 with TRBJ1-6; TRBD1 matches 8 bases. CDR3 nucleotides: TGTGCCAGCAGTAAACCCGACAGGGGAAGTTCACCCCTCCACTTT. This gives the protein CASSKPDRGSSPLHF.